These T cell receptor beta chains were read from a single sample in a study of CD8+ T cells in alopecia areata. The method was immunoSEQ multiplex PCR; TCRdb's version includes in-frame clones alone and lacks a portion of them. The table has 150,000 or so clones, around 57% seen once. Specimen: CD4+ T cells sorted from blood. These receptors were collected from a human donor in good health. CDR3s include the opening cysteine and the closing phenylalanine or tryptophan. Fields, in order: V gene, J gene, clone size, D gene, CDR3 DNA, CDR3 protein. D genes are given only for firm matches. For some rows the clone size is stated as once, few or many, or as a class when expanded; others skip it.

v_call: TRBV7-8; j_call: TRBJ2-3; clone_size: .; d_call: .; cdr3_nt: TGTGCCAGCAGGCCCCGGGGCGGAACCACAGATACGCAGTATTTT; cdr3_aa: CASRPRGGTTDTQYF
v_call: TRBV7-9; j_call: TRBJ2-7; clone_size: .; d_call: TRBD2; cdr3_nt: TGTGCCAGCAGCTTAGGGACTAGCGGGAGCTTCGAGCAGTACTTC; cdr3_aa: CASSLGTSGSFEQYF
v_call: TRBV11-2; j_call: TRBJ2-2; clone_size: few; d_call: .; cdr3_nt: TGTGCCAGCAGCCCCGGGCCCCTAGGGGCCGGGGAGCTGTTTTTT; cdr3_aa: CASSPGPLGAGELFF
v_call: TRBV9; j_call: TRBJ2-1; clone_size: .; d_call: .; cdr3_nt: TGTGCCAGCAGCGTGGTAGGGAGCTCCTACAATGAGCAGTTCTTC; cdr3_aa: CASSVVGSSYNEQFF
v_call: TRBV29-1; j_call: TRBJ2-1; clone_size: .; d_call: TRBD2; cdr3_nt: TGCAGCGTTGAGGTCCTCCGGGGGGGTGAGCAGTTCTTC; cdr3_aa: CSVEVLRGGEQFF
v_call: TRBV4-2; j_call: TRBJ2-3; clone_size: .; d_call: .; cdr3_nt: TGTGCCAGCAGCCAAGAGGACAGAGGAGGAGATACGCAGTATTTT; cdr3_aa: CASSQEDRGGDTQYF
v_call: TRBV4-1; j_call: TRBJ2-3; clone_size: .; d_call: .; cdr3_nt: TGCGCCAGCAGCCCCGTAGGACGGAGCACAGATACGCAGTATTTT; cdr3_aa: CASSPVGRSTDTQYF
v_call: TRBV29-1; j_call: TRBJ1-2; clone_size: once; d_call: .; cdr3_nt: TGCAGCGTTGGTTTAAGGCTTGGCCCTGGGGGCTACACCTTC; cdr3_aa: CSVGLRLGPGGYTF
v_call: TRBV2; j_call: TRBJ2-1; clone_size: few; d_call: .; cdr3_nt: TGTGCCACCCGGACGGACGGCAGCACCTACAATGAGCAGTTCTTC; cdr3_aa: CATRTDGSTYNEQFF
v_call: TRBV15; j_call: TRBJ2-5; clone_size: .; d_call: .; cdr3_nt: TGTGCCACCAGCAGAGATTTGGCAGGAGTTCTGGAGACCCAGTACTTC; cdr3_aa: CATSRDLAGVLETQYF
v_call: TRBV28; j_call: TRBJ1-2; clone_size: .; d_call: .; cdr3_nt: TGTGCCAGCACAATAGGGACCCAAGTGTTTGGCTACACCTTC; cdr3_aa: CASTIGTQVFGYTF
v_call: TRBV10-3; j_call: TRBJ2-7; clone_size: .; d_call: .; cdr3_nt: TGTGCCATCAGGGAGGACAACTCGGACTACGAGCAGTACTTC; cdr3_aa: CAIREDNSDYEQYF
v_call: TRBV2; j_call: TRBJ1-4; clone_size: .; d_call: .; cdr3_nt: TGTGCCAGCAGACAGGAGACTAATGAAAAACTGTTTTTT; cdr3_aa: CASRQETNEKLFF
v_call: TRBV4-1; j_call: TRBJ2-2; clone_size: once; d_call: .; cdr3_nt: TGCGCCAGCAGCCAACCAGGGGTCCTGAACACCGGGGAGCTGTTTTTT; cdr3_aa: CASSQPGVLNTGELFF
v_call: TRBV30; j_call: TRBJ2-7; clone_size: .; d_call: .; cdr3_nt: TGTGCCTGGGGCAGGGGTAGTCCCTACGAGCAGTACTTC; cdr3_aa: CAWGRGSPYEQYF
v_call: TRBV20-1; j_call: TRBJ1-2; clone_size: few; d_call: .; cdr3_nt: TGCAGTGCCAGTCCTATTGCTGGCTACACCTTC; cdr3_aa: CSASPIAGYTF
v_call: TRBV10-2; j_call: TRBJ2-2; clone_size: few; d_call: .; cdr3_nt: TGCGCCACCAAATGGGGGGGCAACGGGGAGCTGTTTTTT; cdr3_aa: CATKWGGNGELFF
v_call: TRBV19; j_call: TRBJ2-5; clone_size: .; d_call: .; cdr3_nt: TGTGCCAGTAGTCCCTGGAGGGGGCAAGAGACCCAGTACTTC; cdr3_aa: CASSPWRGQETQYF
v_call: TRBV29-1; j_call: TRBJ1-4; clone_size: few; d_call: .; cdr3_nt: TGCAGCGTGAGGGAGTTCCTTAATGAAAAACTGTTTTTT; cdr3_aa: CSVREFLNEKLFF